This record concerns one TCR beta chain sequence. Antigen specificity is unknown. This PCR relied on a set of 60 Vbeta primers and 13 Jbeta primers. TCRdb's copy holds only in-frame clones and misses some; the assay was immunoSEQ multiplex PCR. The table lists 180,000 or so clones, approximately 85% of them singletons. CDR1 is SNHLY, CDR2 FYNNEI, per germline. The CDR3 totals 14 residues. The J segment lost 8 bases and the V segment lost 6 bases, leaving 9 bases of the junction unmatched. This sample is drawn from a study of cytomegalovirus exposure and HLA in healthy donors. Study-level results: Most TCR sequences were rare, but some public TCRs occurred in many donors. Indistinguishable V segments, including TRBV6-2 and TRBV6-3, were excluded. The investigators catalogued 150 or so TCR beta chains as cytomegalovirus-associated.

This receptor was taken from a young man in good health and CMV-seropositive. The sequencing input was PBMCs. The chain combines TRBV2 with TRBJ1-4; 7 nucleotides agree with TRBD1. CDR3 nucleotides: TGTGCCAGCAGCGAGACAGGGTGGGGGGAAAAACTGTTTTTT. Its translation: CASSETGWGEKLFF. The complete variable domain, with remaining parts taken from reference TRBV2 and TRBJ1-4, reads EPEVTQTPSHQVTQMGQEVILRCVPISNHLYFYWYRQILGQKVEFLVSFYNNEISEKSEIFDDQFSVERPDGSNFTLKIRSTKLEDSAMYFCASSETGWGEKLFFGSGTQLSVL.